Shown below are 23 T cell receptor beta chains from a single sample sequenced in a study of cytomegalovirus exposure and HLA in healthy donors. In the PCR, 60 Vbeta and 13 Jbeta primers were used. TCRdb keeps only in-frame clones here, not all; method: immunoSEQ multiplex PCR. In the table there are 130,000 to 150,000 clones, 65% to 85% of which are singletons. Sample: PBMCs. All receptors derive from a woman aged 40 to 55 in good health and CMV-seropositive.

This clone was recorded a few times. The gene calls are TRBV7-9 and TRBJ2-7, with 11 bases lining up with TRBD1. This CDR3 has 13 residues. V lost 8 bases to trimming and J lost 4 bases; unmatched junction nucleotides: 4. CDR1 is SEHNR, CDR2 FQNEAQ, per germline (reference sequence). DNA of the CDR3: TGTGCCAGCGGGGACAGGGGGAGGTACGAGCAGTACTTC. Protein product: CASGDRGRYEQYF.

This chain connects TRBV5-1 to TRBJ2-5; 8 nucleotides align to TRBD2. Germline V gives CDR1 SGHRS, CDR2 YFSETQ. The J segment lost 5 bases and the V segment lost 4 bases, leaving 13 bases of the junction unmatched. This CDR3 has 16 residues. As DNA, the CDR3 is TGCGCCAGCAGCCAAACCGCAAGCGGGAGTTCGGAGACCCAGTACTTC. Residues: CASSQTASGSSETQYF. Full variable domain (missing parts from reference TRBV5-1 and TRBJ2-5): KAGVTQTPRYLIKTRGQQVTLSCSPISGHRSVSWYQQTPGQGLQFLFEYFSETQRNKGNFPGRFSGRQFSNSRSEMNVSTLELGDSALYLCASSQTASGSSETQYFGPGTRLLVL.

This chain joins TRBV30 and TRBJ1-6, with 8 nucleotides matching TRBD1. This CDR3 is built from 13 residues. Trimming removed 5 bases from V and 7 bases from J; junction bases left unmatched: 4. Germline loops: CDR1 GTSNPN, CDR2 SVGIG (reference sequence). In DNA form, the CDR3 reads TGTGCCTGGGCGACAGGGGCGAATTCACCCCTCCACTTT. Encoded protein: CAWATGANSPLHF. Full variable domain (missing parts from reference TRBV30 and TRBJ1-6): SQTIHQWPATLVQPVGSPLSLECTVEGTSNPNLYWYRQAAGRGLQLLFYSVGIGQISSEVPQNLSASRPQDRQFILSSKKLLLSDSGFYLCAWATGANSPLHFGNGTRLTVT.

In this sample, this clone turned up once. The genes are TRBV19 and TRBJ1-2; a possible D gene is TRBD1 (6 bases). Trimming shortened V by 5 bases and J by 4 bases, and 14 bases separated the two germline ends. Germline V CDR1 and CDR2: LNHDA, SQIVND (reference sequence). CDR3 length equals 14 residues. The chain's CDR3 is CASSPDRLAYGYTF. DNA of the CDR3: TGTGCCAGTAGTCCAGACAGGCTTGCCTATGGCTACACCTTC. The full variable domain, rest sourced from reference TRBV19 and TRBJ1-2, is DGGITQSPKYLFRKEGQNVTLSCEQNLNHDAMYWYRQDPGQGLRLIYYSQIVNDFQKGDIAEGYSVSREKKESFPLTVTSAQKNPTAFYLCASSPDRLAYGYTFGSGTRLTVV.

The chain joins TRBV11-2 to TRBJ2-5; weak D call: TRBD2 (6 bases). The J call may not be correct, given that the DNA end is closer to TRBJ2-7. Germline values: CDR1 SGHAT, CDR2 FQNNGV. The CDR3 contains 13 residues. CDR3 DNA: TGTGCCAGCAGCGGAGGGGTTCCCTACGAGCAGTACTTC. It specifies CASSGGVPYEQYF.

This chain connects TRBV18 to TRBJ2-5; weak D call: TRBD2 (6 bases). Germline lookup yields CDR1 KGHSH and CDR2 LQKENI. The CDR3 covers 14 residues. V gave up 5 bases and J gave up 1 base, with 11 bases separating them. CDR3 residues: CASSSSGSQETQYF. Here the CDR3 DNA reads TGTGCCAGCTCATCCTCCGGGAGCCAAGAGACCCAGTACTTC.

The genes are TRBV30 and TRBJ2-5; 9 bases are shared with TRBD1. Losses at the gene ends were 5 bases for V and 6 bases for J; bases not matched to a gene: 7. The CDR3 runs 13 residues. Germline-derived CDR1 and CDR2 are GTSNPN and SVGIG (reference sequence). The CDR3 reads CAWALQGAQTQYF. DNA for the CDR3: TGTGCCTGGGCCCTACAGGGGGCGCAGACCCAGTACTTC.

This chain uses TRBV6-1 with TRBJ2-3, with TRBD2 as a possible D gene (6 bases). Germline values: CDR1 MNHNS, CDR2 SASEGT. This CDR3 has 15 residues. V was clipped by 6 bases and J by 6 bases, with 19 bases between them. The CDR3 loop is CASRRTGSRGDTQYF. CDR3 nucleotides: TGTGCCAGCAGACGTACCGGGAGCCGCGGGGATACGCAGTATTTT.

The rearrangement uses TRBV4-2 and TRBJ2-5, with 9 bases identical to TRBD1. Germline V lookup: CDR1 LGHNA, CDR2 YNFKEQ. V gave up 2 bases and J gave up 5 bases; unmatched junction bases: 9. The CDR3 consists of 16 residues. The CDR3 reads CASSQTPGQGGETQYF. In DNA, the CDR3 is TGTGCCAGCAGCCAAACCCCGGGACAGGGTGGGGAGACCCAGTACTTC.

This clone showed up just once. This sequence joins TRBV6-5 and TRBJ2-2, with a possible D match to TRBD1 (6 bases). CDR1 is MNHEY, CDR2 SVGAGI, per germline. Trimming stripped 6 bases from V and 2 bases from J, with 10 bases between. The CDR3 totals 14 residues. CDR3 in amino acids: CASSWTANTGELFF. As DNA, the CDR3 is TGTGCCAGCAGCTGGACAGCAAACACCGGGGAGCTGTTTTTT.

J is TRBJ1-2 and V is TRBV28; D perhaps matches TRBD1 (6 bases). The V gene lost 4 bases and the J gene lost 7 bases, with 13 bases spanning the gap. The CDR3 is made up of 13 amino acids. Per the germline V gene, CDR1 is MDHEN and CDR2 is SYDVKM. The CDR3 DNA is TGTGCCAGCAGTTCCGACAGGTCCTCTGGCTACACCTTC. It specifies CASSSDRSSGYTF.

This chain joins TRBV6-5 and TRBJ2-2, with D perhaps matching TRBD2 (7 bases). V lost 5 bases to trimming and J lost 6 bases, with 19 bases between them. Looked up from germline, CDR1 is MNHEY and CDR2 is SVGAGI. The CDR3 runs to 16 residues. The CDR3 protein is CASSHLEGGGSGELFF. CDR3 nucleotide sequence: TGTGCCAGCAGTCACTTGGAGGGGGGAGGGTCCGGGGAGCTGTTTTTT.

The CDR3 is CASSRGATNTGELFF. The DNA of the CDR3 is TGTGCCAGCTCCCGGGGGGCAACGAACACCGGGGAGCTGTTTTTT. This sequence joins TRBV18 and TRBJ2-2; a possible D gene is TRBD2 (7 bases). Germline CDR1 is KGHSH and CDR2 is LQKENI. The CDR3 contains 15 residues. Trimming left V 6 bases short and J 0 bases short, with 11 bases between.

The V gene is TRBV28, the J gene TRBJ1-2; 9 positions agree with TRBD1. V was pared by 2 bases and J by 7 bases, with 5 bases of the junction left unmatched. Germline loops: CDR1 MDHEN, CDR2 SYDVKM. The CDR3 runs to 14 residues. The CDR3, as DNA: TGTGCCAGCAGTTTAGGGGACAGGGCGTTTGGCTACACCTTC. It yields the protein CASSLGDRAFGYTF.

As for this clone: This CDR3 is also generated by other DNA sequences in the sample. The V gene is TRBV7-3, the J gene TRBJ2-1, with 11 bases matching TRBD2. The CDR3 runs 15 residues. CDR1 SGHTA and CDR2 FQGTGA come from the germline V gene. The ends lost 2 bases at V and 4 bases at J; junction bases unmatched: 1. CDR3 protein: CASSLVAGGYNEQFF. In DNA, the CDR3 is TGTGCCAGCAGCTTAGTAGCGGGAGGGTACAATGAGCAGTTCTTC.

The chain has TRBV11-1 and TRBJ2-2; tentatively, D is TRBD1 (5 bases). Trimming removed 4 bases from V and 4 bases from J, with 13 bases in between. CDR3 length: 15 amino acids. CDR1 is SGHAT, CDR2 FQDESV, per germline (reference sequence). CDR3 sequence: CASSSSDIATGELFF. The CDR3 DNA is TGTGCCAGCAGCTCCTCGGACATCGCCACCGGGGAGCTGTTTTTT.

This chain connects TRBV5-4 to TRBJ2-2; 9 bases map to TRBD1. CDR3 size: 15 residues. Looked up from germline, CDR1 is SGHNT and CDR2 is YYREEE (reference sequence). Losses at the gene ends were 5 bases for V and 5 bases for J; bases not matched to a gene: 7. The CDR3, as DNA: TGTGCCAGCAGGGAACAGGGGGCGCTTACCGGGGAGCTGTTTTTT. This gives the protein CASREQGALTGELFF. The full variable domain, in which reference TRBV5-4 and TRBJ2-2 provide the parts outside the CDR3, is ETGVTQSPTHLIKTRGQQVTLRCSSQSGHNTVSWYQQALGQGPQFIFQYYREEENGRGNFPPRFSGLQFPNYSSELNVNALELDDSALYLCASREQGALTGELFFGEGSRLTVL.

V gene TRBV18 combines with J gene TRBJ1-1, with TRBD1 identical over 8 bases. CDR3 length: 15 amino acids. Germline loops: CDR1 KGHSH, CDR2 LQKENI. J was trimmed by 4 bases and V by 1 base; bases with no gene match: 5. The CDR3 sequence is CASSPLQGASTEAFF. The CDR3 coding sequence is TGTGCCAGCTCACCACTCCAGGGGGCAAGCACTGAAGCTTTCTTT.

V and J are TRBV7-2 and TRBJ2-1, with D unresolved. This CDR3 spans 15 amino acids. Trimming shortened V by 3 bases and J by 5 bases, and 14 bases separated the two germline ends. Germline CDR1 and CDR2: SGHTA and FQGNSA. The CDR3 loop reads CASSFNSRVNNEQFF. In DNA form, the CDR3 reads TGTGCCAGCAGCTTTAATAGCCGGGTTAACAATGAGCAGTTCTTC.

A note on this clone: This sample also contains other DNA sequences that code for the same CDR3. The chain joins TRBV10-3 to TRBJ1-4, with D possibly matching TRBD1 (6 bases). This CDR3 is built from 16 residues. Germline assignment: CDR1 ENHRY and CDR2 SYGVKD. V was pared by 4 bases and J by 7 bases, with 19 bases between. Written as DNA, the CDR3 is TGTGCCATCAGTGCAGGACCGGGACAAGGGTCTGAAAAACTGTTTTTT. It is translated as CAISAGPGQGSEKLFF.

This chain joins TRBV9 and TRBJ2-3, with D perhaps TRBD1 (5 bases). Trimming took off 0 bases at V and 3 bases at J, with 14 bases between the two ends. Germline assignment: CDR1 SGDLS and CDR2 YYNGEE. This CDR3 is built from 16 residues. The CDR3 loop reads CASSVAPGPTTDTQYF. The CDR3 coding sequence is TGTGCCAGCAGCGTAGCCCCAGGGCCCACTACAGATACGCAGTATTTT.

The J gene is TRBJ2-7, the V gene TRBV29-1; 7 bases map to TRBD1. CDR3 length: 13 amino acids. Germline V CDR1 and CDR2: SQVTM, ANQGSEA. CDR3 sequence: CSIQTGIVYEQYF. CDR3 coding DNA: TGCAGTATTCAGACAGGGATTGTCTACGAGCAGTACTTC.

The V and J genes are TRBV5-4 and TRBJ2-6, with TRBD2 matching 11 bases. The CDR3 sequence is 18 residues long. In germline, CDR1 is SGHNT, CDR2 YYREEE (reference sequence). Unmatched junction bases numbered 4, after V lost 2 bases and J lost 0 bases. In nucleotides, the CDR3 is TGTGCCAGCAGCTTAGGGACTAGCGGTTCCTCTGGGGCCAACGTCCTGACTTTC. It codes for CASSLGTSGSSGANVLTF.